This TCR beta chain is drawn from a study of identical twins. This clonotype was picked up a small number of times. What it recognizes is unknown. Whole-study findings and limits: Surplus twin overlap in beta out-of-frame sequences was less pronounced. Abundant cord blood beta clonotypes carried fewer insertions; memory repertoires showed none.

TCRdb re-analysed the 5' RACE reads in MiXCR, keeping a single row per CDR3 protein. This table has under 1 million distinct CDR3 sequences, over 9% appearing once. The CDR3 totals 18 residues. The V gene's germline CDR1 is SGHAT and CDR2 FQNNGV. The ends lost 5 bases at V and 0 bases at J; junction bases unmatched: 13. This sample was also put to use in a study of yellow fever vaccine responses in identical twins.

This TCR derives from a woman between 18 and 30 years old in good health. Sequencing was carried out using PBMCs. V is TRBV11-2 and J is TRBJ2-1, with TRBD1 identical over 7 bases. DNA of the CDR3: TGTGCCAGCAGCGATCCGAGGGGGCTTCCCTTCTCCTACAATGAGCAGTTCTTC. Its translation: CASSDPRGLPFSYNEQFF.